This entry features one T cell receptor (beta chain) sequence. Its antigen remains unknown. The data are from a study of beta chain features in type 1 diabetes. Study-wide results and caveats: All four CD4+ subsets of Type 1 diabetes patients contained TCRB CDR3s that were moderately but significantly shorter.

The CDR3 totals 13 residues. Between the trimmed V and J ends, which lost 6 bases and 3 bases, there was a span of 11 bases. Looked up from germline, CDR1 is SEHNR and CDR2 is FQNEAQ (reference sequence). Reverse transcribing all isolated RNA meant expressed TCRB transcripts were sequenced. The assay was immunoSEQ multiplex PCR, and TCRdb's table has in-frame clones only and misses some. The sample carries hundreds of thousands of clones, 10% to 15% recorded once. This receptor was taken from a woman under 30 with type 1 diabetes. The sequenced material came from naive CD4+ T cells from blood. The V gene is TRBV7-9, the J gene TRBJ1-1; D gene unclear. Written as DNA, the CDR3 is TGTGCCAGCAGGCCGAACGGGGACACTGAAGCTTTCTTT. Protein product: CASRPNGDTEAFF.